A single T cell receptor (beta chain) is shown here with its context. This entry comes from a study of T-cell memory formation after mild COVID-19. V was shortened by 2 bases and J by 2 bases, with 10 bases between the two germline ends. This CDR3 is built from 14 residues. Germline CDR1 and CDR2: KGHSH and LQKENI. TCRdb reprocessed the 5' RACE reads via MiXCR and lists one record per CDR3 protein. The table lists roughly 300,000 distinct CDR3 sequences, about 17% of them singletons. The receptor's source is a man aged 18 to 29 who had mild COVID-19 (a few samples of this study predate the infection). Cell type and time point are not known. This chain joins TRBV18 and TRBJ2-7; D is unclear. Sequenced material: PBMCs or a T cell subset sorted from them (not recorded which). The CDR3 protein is CASSPRASTYEQYF. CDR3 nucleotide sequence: TGTGCCAGCTCACCAAGGGCCAGCACCTACGAGCAGTACTTC.